These 31 T cell receptor beta chains were all obtained from the same sample, sequenced in a study of Graves' ophthalmopathy and Graves' hyperthyroidism. The sequenced template was RNA, covering the TCR beta CDR3 region. Scientists carried out first-round RT-PCR using HTBI primers and then a second-round multiplex PCR. TCRdb independently ran MiXCR on the multiplex PCR reads; one entry per CDR3 protein. The data contain around 670,000 distinct CDR3 sequences, 40% of them singletons. What was sequenced was peripheral blood. These receptors were collected from an adult man with Graves' ophthalmopathy.

Regarding this clonotype: A much more abundant neighbour one base away suggests this may be a read error. V is TRBV5-5 and J is TRBJ1-2, with 8 bases lining up with TRBD1. The germline CDR1 and CDR2 sequences are SGHKS and YYEKEE (reference sequence). The CDR3 length is 14 residues. The V segment lost 3 bases and the J segment 2 bases; nucleotides outside the gene matches: 3. CDR3 residues: CASSYRTGNYGYTF. CDR3 sequence (DNA): TGTGCCAGCAGCTACCGGACAGGGAACTATGGCTACACCTTC.

The chain employs TRBV20-1 and TRBJ2-7, with D possibly being TRBD2 (5 bases). CDR1 is DFQATT and CDR2 is SNEGSKA in the germline V gene (reference sequence). This CDR3 has 15 amino acids. Between the trimmed V and J ends, which lost 2 bases and 1 base, there was a span of 15 bases. The CDR3 DNA reads TGCAGTGCTAGATGGTCGCGGGCGCTATCCTACGAGCAGTACTTC. It yields the protein CSARWSRALSYEQYF.

The rearrangement joins TRBV29-1 to TRBJ1-2; D gene unclear. Germline V gene sequence: CDR1 SQVTM, CDR2 ANQGSEA. This CDR3 is 10 amino acids long. The CDR3, as DNA: TGCAGTTACGGGGTGGGGGGCTACACCTTC. This gives the protein CSYGVGGYTF.

This clonotype was seen a handful of times. One end of the junction is discordant with germline, which a read error may explain. The rearrangement links TRBV5-1 to TRBJ2-2; 10 bases are a match to TRBD1. The CDR3 has 16 amino acids. Germline CDR1 SGHRS, CDR2 YFSETQ. The DNA for the CDR3 is TGTGCCAGCAGCGGGGACAGGGGAACGAACACCGGGGAGCTGTTTTTT. Amino acid sequence: CASSGDRGTNTGELFF.

This chain links TRBV3-1 with TRBJ2-7; TRBD2 matches 7 bases. Per germline, CDR1 LGHDT and CDR2 YNNKEL (reference sequence). The CDR3 is made up of 15 amino acids. The V and J ends lost 3 bases and 4 bases, in that order; junction bases with no gene match: 9. The CDR3 sequence: CASSQTRREWYEQYF. The DNA of the CDR3 is TGTGCCAGCAGCCAGACTCGGCGGGAGTGGTACGAGCAGTACTTC.

This clonotype was counted only a few times. The V and J genes are TRBV10-3 and TRBJ2-5; weak D call: TRBD1 (6 bases). Germline values: CDR1 ENHRY, CDR2 SYGVKD. V was clipped by 11 bases and J by 1 base, with 11 bases between them. CDR3 size: 12 residues. CDR3 residues: CASVGGQETQYF. CDR3 bases: TGTGCCTCGGTAGGGGGCCAAGAGACCCAGTACTTC.

This clonotype was found a few times. The chain has TRBV7-9 and TRBJ2-3; 10 nucleotides agree with TRBD2. Germline V CDR1 and CDR2: SEHNR, FQNEAQ (reference sequence). The CDR3 runs 17 residues. V trimming: 5 bases; J trimming: 2 bases; junction bases outside the gene matches: 10. The CDR3 region is CASSDSLAGAYTDTQYF. The CDR3 DNA follows: TGTGCCAGCAGCGACAGTCTAGCGGGAGCGTACACAGATACGCAGTATTTT.

The table lists this clonotype with many counts. V is TRBV10-3 and J is TRBJ1-1, with no clear D. The germline V gene has CDR1 ENHRY and CDR2 SYGVKD. Trimming pared 3 bases from V and 1 base from J, leaving 15 bases between. The CDR3 consists of 16 residues. CDR3 coding DNA: TGTGCCATCAGTGACCTTCTTTCAGGTTCGAACACTGAAGCTTTCTTT. Translated: CAISDLLSGSNTEAFF.

V is TRBV4-1 and J is TRBJ2-7; 7 nucleotides agree with TRBD1. Trimming cost V 4 bases and J 0 bases; bases outside gene matches: 15. The CDR3 is 18 amino acids. Per germline, CDR1 MGHRA and CDR2 YSYEKL. CDR3 amino acids: CASSLGTIDRVDSYEQYF. Here the CDR3 DNA reads TGCGCCAGCAGCCTAGGGACAATAGACAGGGTTGACTCCTACGAGCAGTACTTC.

Only a few counts were recorded for this clonotype. Written as DNA, the CDR3 is TGTGCCAGCAGCTTCACAGGGAAGGGAGGGGAGACCCAGTACTTC. Its protein is CASSFTGKGGETQYF. The chain is built from TRBV5-6 and TRBJ2-5; D might be TRBD2 (7 bases). Germline CDR1 reads SGHDT; CDR2 reads YYEEEE. The CDR3 runs 15 residues. V dropped 2 bases and J dropped 5 bases, with 16 bases sitting between them. The full variable domain, its missing parts supplied by reference TRBV5-6 and TRBJ2-5, is DAGVTQSPTHLIKTRGQQVTLRCSPKSGHDTVSWYQQALGQGPQFIFQYYEEEERQRGNFPDRFSGHQFPNYSSELNVNALLLGDSALYLCASSFTGKGGETQYFGPGTRLLVL.

The V call is TRBV14, the J call TRBJ2-3; D gene uncertain. Germline CDR1 reads SGHDN; CDR2 reads FVKESK. This CDR3 comprises 14 residues. Trimming left V 0 bases short and J 0 bases short, with 4 bases between. CDR3 sequence (DNA): TGTGCCAGCAGCCAAGAAACTAGCACAGATACGCAGTATTTT. This codes for CASSQETSTDTQYF.

The J gene is TRBJ1-4, the V gene TRBV25-1, with D possibly TRBD1 on 6 matching bases. The germline V and J ends were trimmed by 2 bases and 7 bases, with 11 bases remaining between them. There are 14 residues in the CDR3. Germline values: CDR1 MGHDK, CDR2 SYGVNS. This CDR3 is CASSEQDRFEKLFF. In DNA, the CDR3 is TGTGCCAGCAGTGAACAGGACAGATTTGAAAAACTGTTTTTT.

Many counts were recorded for this clonotype. V and J are TRBV7-3 and TRBJ2-5; 7 nucleotides align to TRBD1. V was clipped by 5 bases and J by 0 bases; unmatched bases: 3. This CDR3 contains 14 residues. CDR1 is SGHTA, CDR2 FQGTGA, per germline. The CDR3: CASSQGQNQETQYF. The CDR3 region has the DNA TGTGCCAGCAGCCAGGGACAGAACCAAGAGACCCAGTACTTC.

CDR3 bases: TGCGCCAGCAGCCTAAGGACAGCCGGATACCAAGAGACCCAGTACTTC. As protein: CASSLRTAGYQETQYF. V gene TRBV5-1 combines with J gene TRBJ2-5; D is possibly TRBD1 (6 bases). The CDR3 covers 16 residues. V lost 4 bases, J lost 0 bases, and 16 bases lay in between. The V gene's germline CDR1 is SGHRS and CDR2 YFSETQ.

J is TRBJ1-2 and V is TRBV19; no definite D call. Trimming left V 0 bases short and J 5 bases short, with 19 bases between. This CDR3 is built from 17 residues. Germline V gene sequence: CDR1 LNHDA, CDR2 SQIVND (reference sequence). CDR3 in DNA: TGTGCCAGTAGTATAGAGAGAGTACGGATGAATGTGTATGGCTACACCTTC. Protein product: CASSIERVRMNVYGYTF.

This clonotype came up many times. The rearrangement joins TRBV10-3 to TRBJ2-5; D uncertain. The CDR3 sequence is 13 residues long. From germline, CDR1 is ENHRY and CDR2 SYGVKD. Trimming took off 7 bases at V and 2 bases at J, with 11 bases between the two ends. The CDR3: CAITAGPQETQYF. The CDR3 coding sequence is TGTGCCATCACAGCCGGACCTCAAGAGACCCAGTACTTC.

This clonotype was seen once. At one of its ends the junction is not consistent with the germline gene, which may arise from a read error. The chain uses TRBV11-2 and TRBJ1-2; 9 positions agree with TRBD1. Germline assignment: CDR1 SGHAT and CDR2 FQNNGV. This CDR3 has 14 amino acids. CDR3 nucleotide sequence: TGTGCCTGCAGCCAGCAACAGGGGGCATATGGCTACACCTTC. Translated: CACSQQQGAYGYTF.

The V call is TRBV10-2, the J call TRBJ2-5; 8 bases match TRBD2. V gave up 3 bases and J gave up 3 bases; unmatched junction bases: 6. Germline V gives CDR1 WSHSY, CDR2 SAAADI. This CDR3 has 15 amino acids. DNA of the CDR3: TGCGCCAGCAGTGACGGCGGGAGGATAGAAGAGACCCAGTACTTC. This sequence encodes CASSDGGRIEETQYF.

The V call is TRBV7-9, the J call TRBJ2-7, with D possibly TRBD2 on 5 matching bases. V was shortened by 5 bases and J by 3 bases, with 20 bases between the two germline ends. This CDR3 comprises 16 residues. In germline, CDR1 is SEHNR, CDR2 FQNEAQ (reference sequence). The CDR3 region is CASSQETGSNGYEQYF. The CDR3 bases are TGTGCCAGCAGCCAAGAGACGGGGAGTAATGGCTACGAGCAGTACTTC.

In the case of this clonotype: Since a much larger clone is just one base distant, this may be a read error. J is TRBJ1-1 and V is TRBV2; D call uncertain. Germline loops: CDR1 SNHLY, CDR2 FYNNEI. V was pared by 6 bases and J by 5 bases, with 10 bases between. The CDR3 extends over 12 amino acids. The DNA of the CDR3 is TGTGCCAGCAGAGGTGGTGCAACTGAAGCTTTCTTT. Its translation is CASRGGATEAFF.

In its sample, this clonotype was seen many times. CDR3 protein: CASSIGPANQPQHF. CDR3 sequence (DNA): TGTGCCAGTAGTATAGGGCCAGCCAATCAGCCCCAGCATTTT. The gene calls are TRBV19 and TRBJ1-5; no reliable D call. The V gene lost 1 base and the J gene lost 3 bases, with 7 bases spanning the gap. Germline assignment: CDR1 LNHDA and CDR2 SQIVND (reference sequence). This CDR3 is built from 14 residues.

This clonotype was picked up a small number of times. The chain is built from TRBV2 and TRBJ2-7, with a tentative D call TRBD2 (7 bases). Trimming took 6 bases from V and 2 from J, leaving 20 bases between them. CDR3 length: 16 residues. Germline-derived CDR1 and CDR2 are SNHLY and FYNNEI. CDR3 loop: CASRTGGAAKAYEQYF. Written as DNA, the CDR3 is TGTGCCAGCAGGACTGGGGGGGCAGCTAAGGCCTACGAGCAGTACTTC.

This rearrangement joins TRBV25-1 to TRBJ2-2, with D uncertain. V lost 6 bases to trimming and J lost 2 bases, with 13 bases between them. Germline V gives CDR1 MGHDK, CDR2 SYGVNS. This CDR3 has 15 amino acids. CDR3 protein: CASSFRQVNTGELFF. The CDR3 DNA follows: TGTGCCAGCAGCTTCAGGCAGGTTAACACCGGGGAGCTGTTTTTT.

As concerns this clonotype: Sequence at one end of the junction differs from germline and may be a read error. This sequence joins TRBV5-4 and TRBJ1-5; the D is unclear. Germline V CDR1 and CDR2: SGHNT, YYREEE (reference sequence). This CDR3 spans 13 amino acids. The CDR3 protein is CASSQEPGQPQHF. CDR3 sequence (DNA): TGCGCCAGCAGCCAAGAGCCCGGTCAGCCCCAGCATTTT.

This clonotype occurred a few times. The rearrangement links TRBV5-1 to TRBJ2-2; D might be TRBD2 (6 bases). The V end was cut by 1 base, the J end by 7 bases, with 11 bases between. Germline-derived CDR1 and CDR2 are SGHRS and YFSETQ. This CDR3 contains 14 residues. Here the CDR3 reads CASSLLWEVGELFF. CDR3 DNA: TGCGCCAGCAGCTTGCTGTGGGAGGTCGGGGAGCTGTTTTTT.

The V and J genes are TRBV10-3 and TRBJ2-7, with D perhaps TRBD1 (6 bases). The CDR3 sequence is 15 residues long. Trimming pared 7 bases from V and 7 bases from J, leaving 23 bases between. CDR1 ENHRY and CDR2 SYGVKD come from the germline V gene. CDR3 nucleotides: TGTGCCATCACCGGGGACACCAACTCCTACAATGAGCAGTACTTC. Its translation is CAITGDTNSYNEQYF.

This clonotype was observed at least ten times. The genes are TRBV29-1 and TRBJ2-7; 10 bases are shared with TRBD1. CDR3 length equals 13 residues. In germline, CDR1 is SQVTM, CDR2 ANQGSEA. V dropped 6 bases and J dropped 7; count of bases not matched to a gene: 9. The CDR3 DNA follows: TGCAGCGTCGGACAGGGGGTGGCGAGTGAGCAGTACTTC. Translated: CSVGQGVASEQYF.

A single count supports this clonotype. The chain has TRBV10-3 and TRBJ1-5, with D possibly matching TRBD1 (5 bases). Trimming shortened V by 8 bases and J by 3 bases, and 20 bases separated the two germline ends. Germline lookup yields CDR1 ENHRY and CDR2 SYGVKD. CDR3 size: 16 residues. CDR3 region: CAIANQGLSTNQPQHF. The CDR3 DNA reads as TGTGCCATCGCGAACCAGGGATTGAGTACCAATCAGCCCCAGCATTTT.

The chain is built from TRBV12-3 or TRBV12-4 and TRBJ2-5, with 9 bases lining up with TRBD1. CDR3 length equals 12 residues. V dropped 5 bases and J dropped 10; count of bases not matched to a gene: 5. The CDR3 coding sequence is TGTGCCAGCAGTCGACAGGGGGGTAGCCAGTACTTC. The encoded protein is CASSRQGGSQYF.

This clonotype occurred a few times. This rearrangement joins TRBV24-1 to TRBJ1-5; 7 bases map to TRBD1. The V gene end was trimmed by 8 bases and the J gene end by 5 bases; junction bases not matched to a gene: 2. This CDR3 spans 12 amino acids. In germline, CDR1 is KGHDR, CDR2 SFDVKD. In nucleotides, the CDR3 is TGTGCCACCACTACAGGGGATCAGCCCCAGCATTTT. Translated, it gives CATTTGDQPQHF.

Written as DNA, the CDR3 is TGTGCCAGCAGGCTTAACCGGGACAGGGGCGCAATGGAGACCCAGTACTTC. It yields the protein CASRLNRDRGAMETQYF. The chain employs TRBV2 and TRBJ2-5, with 10 bases fitting TRBD1. Losses at the gene ends were 6 bases for V and 5 bases for J; bases not matched to a gene: 15. From germline, CDR1 is SNHLY and CDR2 FYNNEI. The CDR3 is made up of 17 amino acids.